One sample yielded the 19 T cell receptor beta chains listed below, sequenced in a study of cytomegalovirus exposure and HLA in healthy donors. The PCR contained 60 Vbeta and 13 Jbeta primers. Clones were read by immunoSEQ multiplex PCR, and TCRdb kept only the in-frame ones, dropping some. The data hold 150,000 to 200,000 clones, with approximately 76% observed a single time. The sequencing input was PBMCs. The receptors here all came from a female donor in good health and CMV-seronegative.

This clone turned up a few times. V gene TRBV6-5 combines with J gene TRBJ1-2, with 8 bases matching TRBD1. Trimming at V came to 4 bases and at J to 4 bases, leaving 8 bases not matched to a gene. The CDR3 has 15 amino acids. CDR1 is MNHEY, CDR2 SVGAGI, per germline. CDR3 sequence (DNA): TGTGCCAGCAGTTCCATCTTAGACAGGGGCTATGGCTACACCTTC. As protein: CASSSILDRGYGYTF.

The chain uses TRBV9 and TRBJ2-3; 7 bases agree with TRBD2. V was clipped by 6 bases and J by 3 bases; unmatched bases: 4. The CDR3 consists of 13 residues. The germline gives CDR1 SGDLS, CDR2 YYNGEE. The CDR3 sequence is CASNQAGTDTQYF. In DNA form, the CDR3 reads TGTGCCAGCAATCAAGCGGGAACAGATACGCAGTATTTT. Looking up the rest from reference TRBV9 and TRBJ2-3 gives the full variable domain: DSGVTQTPKHLITATGQRVTLRCSPRSGDLSVYWYQQSLDQGLQFLIQYYNGEERAKGNILERFSAQQFPDLHSELNLSSLELGDSALYFCASNQAGTDTQYFGPGTRLTVL.

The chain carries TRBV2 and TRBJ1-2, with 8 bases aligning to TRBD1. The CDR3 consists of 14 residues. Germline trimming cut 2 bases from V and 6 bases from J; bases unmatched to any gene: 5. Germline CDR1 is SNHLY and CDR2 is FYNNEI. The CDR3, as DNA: TGTGCCAGCAGTGAATTTGCGACAGGGGATGGCTACACCTTC. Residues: CASSEFATGDGYTF.

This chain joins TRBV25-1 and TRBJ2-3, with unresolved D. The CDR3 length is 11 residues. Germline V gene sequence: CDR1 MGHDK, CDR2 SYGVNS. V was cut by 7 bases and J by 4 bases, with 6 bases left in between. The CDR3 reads CASNLADTQYF. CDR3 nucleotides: TGTGCCAGCAATTTAGCAGATACGCAGTATTTT.

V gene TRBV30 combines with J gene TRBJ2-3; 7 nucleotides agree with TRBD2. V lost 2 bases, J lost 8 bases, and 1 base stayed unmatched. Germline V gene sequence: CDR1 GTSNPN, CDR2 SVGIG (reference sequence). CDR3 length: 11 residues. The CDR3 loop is CAWSTGGTQYF. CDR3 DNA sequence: TGTGCCTGGAGTACGGGGGGTACGCAGTATTTT.

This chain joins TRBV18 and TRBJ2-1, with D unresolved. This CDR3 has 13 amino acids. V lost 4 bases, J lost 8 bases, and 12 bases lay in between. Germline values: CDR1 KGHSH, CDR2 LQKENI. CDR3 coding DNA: TGTGCCAGCTCACTCCTTCACGGGTATGAGCAGTTCTTC. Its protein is CASSLLHGYEQFF.

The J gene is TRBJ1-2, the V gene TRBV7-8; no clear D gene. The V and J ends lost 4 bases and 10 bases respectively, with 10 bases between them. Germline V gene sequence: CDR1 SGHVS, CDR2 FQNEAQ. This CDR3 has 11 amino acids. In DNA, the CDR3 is TGTGCCAGCAGCTGGCGGGAGGTCTACACCTTC. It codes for CASSWREVYTF. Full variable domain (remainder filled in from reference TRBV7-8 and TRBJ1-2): GAGVSQSPRYKVAKRGQDVALRCDPISGHVSLFWYQQALGQGPEFLTYFQNEAQLDKSGLPSDRFFAERPEGSVSTLKIQRTQQEDSAVYLCASSWREVYTFGSGTRLTVV.

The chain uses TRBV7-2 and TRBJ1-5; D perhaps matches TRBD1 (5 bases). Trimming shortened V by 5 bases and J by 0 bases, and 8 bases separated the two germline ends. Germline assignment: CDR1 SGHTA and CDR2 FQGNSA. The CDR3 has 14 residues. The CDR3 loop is CASSIRASNQPQHF. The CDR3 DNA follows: TGTGCCAGCAGCATCAGGGCTAGCAATCAGCCCCAGCATTTT.

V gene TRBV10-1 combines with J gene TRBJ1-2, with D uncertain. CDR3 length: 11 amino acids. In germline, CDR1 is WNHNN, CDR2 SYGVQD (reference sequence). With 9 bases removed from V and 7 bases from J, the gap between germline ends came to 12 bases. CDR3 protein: CARGPSGGYTF. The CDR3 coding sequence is TGCGCCAGGGGCCCCTCAGGTGGCTACACCTTC.

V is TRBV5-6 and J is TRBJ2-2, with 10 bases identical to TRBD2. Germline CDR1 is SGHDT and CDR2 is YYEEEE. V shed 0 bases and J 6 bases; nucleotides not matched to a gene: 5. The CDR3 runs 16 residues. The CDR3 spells CASSLELAGEAGELFF. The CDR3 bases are TGTGCCAGCAGCTTGGAGCTAGCGGGAGAAGCCGGGGAGCTGTTTTTT. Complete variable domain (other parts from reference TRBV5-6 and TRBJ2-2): DAGVTQSPTHLIKTRGQQVTLRCSPKSGHDTVSWYQQALGQGPQFIFQYYEEEERQRGNFPDRFSGHQFPNYSSELNVNALLLGDSALYLCASSLELAGEAGELFFGEGSRLTVL.

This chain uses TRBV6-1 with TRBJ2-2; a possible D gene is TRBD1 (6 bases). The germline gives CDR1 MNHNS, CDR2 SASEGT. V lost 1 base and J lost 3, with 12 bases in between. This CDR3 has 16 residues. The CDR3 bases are TGTGCCAGCAGTGAAGGGGCAGGGGTTTACACCGGGGAGCTGTTTTTT. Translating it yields CASSEGAGVYTGELFF.

The CDR3 DNA reads as TGTGCCAGCGTTGCTGGTTGGGGCAGGGGTCATGAGCAGTTCTTC. Amino acids: CASVAGWGRGHEQFF. The chain combines TRBV7-9 with TRBJ2-1; TRBD1 is a possible D gene (6 bases). Germline V gives CDR1 SEHNR, CDR2 FQNEAQ (reference sequence). Trimming shortened V by 8 bases and J by 8 bases, and 22 bases separated the two germline ends. This CDR3 spans 15 amino acids.

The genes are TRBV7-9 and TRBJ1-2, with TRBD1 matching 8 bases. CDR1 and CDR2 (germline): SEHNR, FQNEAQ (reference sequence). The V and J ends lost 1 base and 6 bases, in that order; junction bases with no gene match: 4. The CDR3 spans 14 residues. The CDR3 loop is CASSLVGTGDGYTF. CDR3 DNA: TGTGCCAGCAGCTTAGTAGGGACAGGAGATGGCTACACCTTC.

The CDR3 sequence is CASRDGVIPYEQYF. CDR3 sequence (DNA): TGTGCCAGCAGGGACGGGGTCATCCCCTACGAGCAGTACTTC. The chain is built from TRBV6-6 and TRBJ2-7; TRBD2 is a possible D gene (5 bases). The germline V gene has CDR1 MNHNY and CDR2 SVGAGI (reference sequence). The CDR3 covers 14 residues. Trimming shortened V by 6 bases and J by 2 bases, and 14 bases separated the two germline ends.

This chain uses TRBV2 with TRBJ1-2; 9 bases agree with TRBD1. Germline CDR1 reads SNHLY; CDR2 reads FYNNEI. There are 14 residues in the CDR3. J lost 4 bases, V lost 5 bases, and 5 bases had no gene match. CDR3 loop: CASSLQGAAYGYTF. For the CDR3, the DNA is TGTGCCAGCAGTCTACAGGGGGCCGCCTATGGCTACACCTTC. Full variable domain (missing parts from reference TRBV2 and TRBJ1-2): EPEVTQTPSHQVTQMGQEVILRCVPISNHLYFYWYRQILGQKVEFLVSFYNNEISEKSEIFDDQFSVERPDGSNFTLKIRSTKLEDSAMYFCASSLQGAAYGYTFGSGTRLTVV.

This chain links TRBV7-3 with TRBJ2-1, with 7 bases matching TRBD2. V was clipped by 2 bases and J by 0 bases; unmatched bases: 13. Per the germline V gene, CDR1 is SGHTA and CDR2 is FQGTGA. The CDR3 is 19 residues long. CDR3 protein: CASSLSGMRRGSSYNEQFF. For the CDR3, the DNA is TGTGCCAGCAGCTTATCGGGGATGCGGCGCGGGAGCTCCTACAATGAGCAGTTCTTC.

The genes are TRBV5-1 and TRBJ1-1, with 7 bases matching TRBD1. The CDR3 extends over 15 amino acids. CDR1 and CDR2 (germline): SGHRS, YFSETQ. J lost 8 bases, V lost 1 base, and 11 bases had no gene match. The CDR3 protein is CASSLRETGEAEAFF. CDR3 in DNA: TGCGCCAGCAGCTTGCGGGAAACAGGGGAAGCGGAAGCTTTCTTT.

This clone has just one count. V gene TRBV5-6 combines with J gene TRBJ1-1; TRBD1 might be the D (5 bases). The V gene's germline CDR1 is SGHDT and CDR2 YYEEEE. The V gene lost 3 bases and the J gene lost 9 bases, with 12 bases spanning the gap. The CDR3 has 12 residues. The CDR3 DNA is TGTGCCAGCAGCTCACTCGACAGCCAAGCTTTCTTT. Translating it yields CASSSLDSQAFF. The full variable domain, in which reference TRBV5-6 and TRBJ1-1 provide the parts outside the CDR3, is DAGVTQSPTHLIKTRGQQVTLRCSPKSGHDTVSWYQQALGQGPQFIFQYYEEEERQRGNFPDRFSGHQFPNYSSELNVNALLLGDSALYLCASSSLDSQAFFGQGTRLTVV.

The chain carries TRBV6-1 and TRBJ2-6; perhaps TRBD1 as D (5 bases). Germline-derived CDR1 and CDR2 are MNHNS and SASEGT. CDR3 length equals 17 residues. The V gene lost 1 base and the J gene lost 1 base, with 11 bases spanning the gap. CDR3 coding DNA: TGTGCCAGCAGTGAAGGACAGTCGAGGTCTGGGGCCAACGTCCTGACTTTC. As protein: CASSEGQSRSGANVLTF.